By share, the clone carrying this T cell receptor (beta chain) ranks as medium-sized (0.01 to 0.1%). The antigen remains undetermined. Peripheral blood genomic DNA, not sorted cells or RNA, was the template. Multiplex touch-down PCR with TRB-A/B primers amplified rearranged V-D-J TRB sequences. In TCRdb, the multiplex PCR reads were re-called with MiXCR into one record per CDR3 protein. The sample has roughly 3,500 distinct CDR3 sequences; 20% to 30% are singletons. These data come from a study of T cell repertoires in aging, cancer and after chemotherapy. Study results and limitations: In healthy donors, age-related TCR diversity loss mainly reflected lost richness.

The origin of this receptor is a human donor with a solid tumor. The material sequenced was blood.

CDR3: CASSLTGTEQFF. The CDR3, as DNA: TGTGCCAGCAGTCTAACCGGGACTGAGCAGTTCTTC. The chain links TRBV7-9 to TRBJ2-1; D is tentatively TRBD1 or TRBD2 (5 bases each). Per the germline V gene, CDR1 is SEHNR and CDR2 is FQNEAQ (reference sequence). Trimming removed 6 bases from V and 9 bases from J, with 12 bases in between. This CDR3 region has 12 residues.